The 9 T cell receptor beta chains below were found in one sample sequenced in a study of blood T cells in healthy people across ages. Primed by a sample-barcoded 5' primer and a J-beta primer mix, a second PCR proceeded for about 6 to 11 cycles. TCRdb recomputed calls from the 5' RACE reads with MiXCR, one row per CDR3 protein. Of more than 650,000 distinct CDR3 sequences detected, around 25% appear once; the ten largest clones hold around 3%. These same data were also listed under a study on T cells of mothers and their children.

The sequencing input was blood. All receptors derive from a boy younger than 18 in good health.

This clonotype showed up just a few times. The rearrangement joins TRBV5-1 to TRBJ2-3, with 8 nucleotides matching TRBD2. There are 16 residues in the CDR3. The germline V gene has CDR1 SGHRS and CDR2 YFSETQ. The ends lost 0 bases at V and 5 bases at J; junction bases unmatched: 8. The CDR3 reads CASSLATQRGQDTQYF. DNA of the CDR3: TGCGCCAGCAGCTTGGCCACACAGCGGGGGCAAGATACGCAGTATTTT.

The V call is TRBV30, the J call TRBJ1-2; weak D call: TRBD1 (5 bases). Germline-derived CDR1 and CDR2 are GTSNPN and SVGIG (reference sequence). V was pared by 4 bases and J by 5 bases, with 14 bases between. The CDR3 spans 13 residues. CDR3: CAWMQGLRYGYTF. CDR3 sequence (DNA): TGTGCCTGGATGCAGGGACTAAGATATGGCTACACCTTC.

The chain has TRBV5-1 and TRBJ2-2; D is unresolved. CDR3 length equals 15 residues. Germline assignment: CDR1 SGHRS and CDR2 YFSETQ. V shed 1 base and J shed 4 bases, with 11 bases lying between them. CDR3 in amino acids: CASSLRAGCTGELFF. The CDR3 DNA follows: TGCGCCAGCAGCTTGAGGGCCGGGTGCACCGGGGAGCTGTTTTTT. The whole variable domain, remainder taken from reference TRBV5-1 and TRBJ2-2, is KAGVTQTPRYLIKTRGQQVTLSCSPISGHRSVSWYQQTPGQGLQFLFEYFSETQRNKGNFPGRFSGRQFSNSRSEMNVSTLELGDSALYLCASSLRAGCTGELFFGEGSRLTVL.

This clonotype was counted only a few times. The chain is built from TRBV29-1 and TRBJ1-2; tentatively, D is TRBD1 (5 bases). CDR1 and CDR2 from the germline V gene are SQVTM and ANQGSEA. Trimming removed 3 bases from V and 4 bases from J, with 9 bases in between. This CDR3 has 12 amino acids. The CDR3 protein is CSVDAGGYGYTF. The DNA for the CDR3 is TGCAGCGTTGATGCCGGGGGCTATGGCTACACCTTC.

This CDR3 reads CASSSGFSAKTQYF. For the CDR3, the DNA is TGTGCCAGCAGTTCCGGGTTTAGCGCGAAGACCCAGTACTTC. V usage is TRBV7-7 and J usage is TRBJ2-5, with a weak D call TRBD2 (5 bases). The CDR3 runs to 14 residues. CDR1 and CDR2 (germline): SSHAT, FNYEAQ (reference sequence). V was cut by 6 bases and J by 6 bases, with 17 bases left in between.

The rearrangement uses TRBV6-6 and TRBJ2-7, with TRBD2 matching over 13 bases. The trim removed 4 bases at V and 2 bases at J, leaving 2 bases unmatched. CDR3 length: 15 residues. The germline gives CDR1 MNHNY, CDR2 SVGAGI (reference sequence). The CDR3 coding sequence is TGTGCCAGCAGTTCTGGACTAGCGGGGGCCTACGAGCAGTACTTC. It is translated as CASSSGLAGAYEQYF.

The V call is TRBV6-1, the J call TRBJ1-1, with 9 positions matching TRBD1. The trim removed 6 bases at V and 6 bases at J, leaving 17 bases unmatched. The CDR3 runs 17 residues. Per germline, CDR1 MNHNS and CDR2 SASEGT. CDR3 nucleotides: TGTGCCAGCAGCTCCGAAACCTCGGGACAGGGATCCCCTGAAGCTTTCTTT. As protein: CASSSETSGQGSPEAFF.

This clonotype was found many times. The genes are TRBV15 and TRBJ2-5, with D possibly TRBD1 on 5 matching bases. V gave up 9 bases and J gave up 5 bases, with 25 bases separating them. This CDR3 contains 16 residues. CDR1 is LNHNV, CDR2 YYDKDF, per germline (reference sequence). CDR3 DNA sequence: TGTGCCACAGGGGTCGAGAGGTTTTCCCTGGGTGAGACCCAGTACTTC. This codes for CATGVERFSLGETQYF.

The rearrangement uses TRBV24-1 and TRBJ2-2, with 8 bases matching TRBD1. Germline CDR1 and CDR2: KGHDR and SFDVKD. The V gene end was trimmed by 3 bases and the J gene end by 6 bases; junction bases not matched to a gene: 11. The CDR3 is 17 residues long. The CDR3 DNA sequence: TGTGCCACCAGTGATAAAGGACAGGGAGGAGGGTCCGGGGAGCTGTTTTTT. Its protein is CATSDKGQGGGSGELFF.